The clone carrying this TCR beta chain was seen only a few times. No antigen is known for it. A single-stranded UMI oligo with SP2 sequence was ligated to cDNA 3' ends. An equimolar mix of RC1.1 and RC1.2 primed the beta chain across TRBC1 and TRBC2. Using its own MiXCR run on the UMI-ligation and nested PCR reads, TCRdb lists one record per CDR3 protein. The sample includes 40,000 to 50,000 distinct CDR3 sequences, 17% of them seen just once. This specimen belongs to a study of quantifying T cell responses using KT2 cells. Study-wide background: Reverse transcription used primers in the TCR alpha and beta constant regions. General observations from the study: Very high KT2 spike-in numbers caused saturation in KT2 sequence detection.

This CDR3 spans 21 amino acids. Trimming took 2 bases from V and 1 from J, leaving 29 bases between them. Germline V gives CDR1 MNHEY, CDR2 SVGAGI. The V and J genes are TRBV6-5 and TRBJ1-1, with D maybe TRBD1 (6 bases). This TCR came from a human donor. The sample consisted of PBMCs spiked with cells of the T cell clone KT2. CDR3: CASSYVQGKGDDPHGNTEAFF. DNA for the CDR3: TGTGCCAGCAGTTACGTACAGGGAAAGGGGGACGATCCCCATGGGAACACTGAAGCTTTCTTT.